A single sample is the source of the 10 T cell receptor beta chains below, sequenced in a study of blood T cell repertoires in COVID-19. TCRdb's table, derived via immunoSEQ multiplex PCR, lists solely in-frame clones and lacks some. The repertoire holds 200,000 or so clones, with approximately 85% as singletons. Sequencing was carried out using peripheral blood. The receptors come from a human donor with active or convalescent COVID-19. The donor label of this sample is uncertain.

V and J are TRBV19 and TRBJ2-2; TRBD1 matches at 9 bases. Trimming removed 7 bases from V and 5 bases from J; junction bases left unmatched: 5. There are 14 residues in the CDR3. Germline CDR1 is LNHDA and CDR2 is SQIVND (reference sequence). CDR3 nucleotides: TGTGCCAGTACGGACAGGGGCGATACCGGGGAGCTGTTTTTT. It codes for CASTDRGDTGELFF.

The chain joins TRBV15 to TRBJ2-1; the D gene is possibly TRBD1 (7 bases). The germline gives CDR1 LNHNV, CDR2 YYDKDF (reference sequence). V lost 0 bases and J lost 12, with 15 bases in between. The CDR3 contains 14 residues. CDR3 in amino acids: CATSRDQGGLLQFF. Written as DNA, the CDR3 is TGTGCCACCAGCAGAGATCAGGGGGGCCTTTTGCAGTTCTTC.

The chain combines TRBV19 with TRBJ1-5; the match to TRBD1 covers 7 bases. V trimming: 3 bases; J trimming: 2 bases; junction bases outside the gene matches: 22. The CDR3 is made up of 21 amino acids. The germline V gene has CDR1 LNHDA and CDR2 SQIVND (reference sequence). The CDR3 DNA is TGTGCCAGTAGTATGCCTAGGCCGGGGAGGTACACAGGGGTCGGCAATCAGCCCCAGCATTTT. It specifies CASSMPRPGRYTGVGNQPQHF.

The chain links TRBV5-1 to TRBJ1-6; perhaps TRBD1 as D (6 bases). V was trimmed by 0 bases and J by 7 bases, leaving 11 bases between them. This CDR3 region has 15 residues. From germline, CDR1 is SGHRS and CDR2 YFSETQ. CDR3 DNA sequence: TGCGCCAGCAGCTTGGTGGGGGGGCGAAATTCACCCCTCCACTTT. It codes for CASSLVGGRNSPLHF.

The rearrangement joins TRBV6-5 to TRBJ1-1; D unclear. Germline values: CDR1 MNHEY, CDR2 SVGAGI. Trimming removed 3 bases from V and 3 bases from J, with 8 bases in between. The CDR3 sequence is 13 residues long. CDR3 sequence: CASSYSVYTEAFF. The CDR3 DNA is TGTGCCAGCAGTTATTCAGTCTACACTGAAGCTTTCTTT.

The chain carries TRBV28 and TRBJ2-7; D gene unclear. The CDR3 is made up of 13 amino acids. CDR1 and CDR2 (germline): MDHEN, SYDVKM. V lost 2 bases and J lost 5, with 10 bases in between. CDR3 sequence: CASSLVAPHEQYF. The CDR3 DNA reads TGTGCCAGCAGTTTAGTGGCTCCGCACGAGCAGTACTTC.

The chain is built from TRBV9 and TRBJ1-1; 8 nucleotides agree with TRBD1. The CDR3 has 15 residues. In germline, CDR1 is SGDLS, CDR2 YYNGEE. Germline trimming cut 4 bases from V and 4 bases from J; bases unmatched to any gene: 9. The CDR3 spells CASSSSGTGATEAFF. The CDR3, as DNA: TGTGCCAGCAGCTCCTCCGGGACAGGAGCCACTGAAGCTTTCTTT. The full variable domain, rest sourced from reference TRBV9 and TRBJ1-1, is DSGVTQTPKHLITATGQRVTLRCSPRSGDLSVYWYQQSLDQGLQFLIQYYNGEERAKGNILERFSAQQFPDLHSELNLSSLELGDSALYFCASSSSGTGATEAFFGQGTRLTVV.

CDR3: CASSLFLAGGNEQFF. The CDR3 bases are TGTGCCAGCAGTTTATTCCTAGCGGGGGGTAATGAGCAGTTCTTC. The chain joins TRBV27 to TRBJ2-1; 11 nucleotides agree with TRBD2. With 1 base clipped from V and 7 bases from J, the junction kept 3 bases outside the gene matches. In germline, CDR1 is MNHEY, CDR2 SMNVEV (reference sequence). The CDR3 covers 15 residues.

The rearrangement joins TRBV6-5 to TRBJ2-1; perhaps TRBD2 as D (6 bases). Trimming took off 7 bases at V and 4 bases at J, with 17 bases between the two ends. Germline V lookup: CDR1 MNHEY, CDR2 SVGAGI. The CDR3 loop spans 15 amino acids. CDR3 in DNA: TGTGCCAGCACTCCGCGGGGTCTATCGTACAATGAGCAGTTCTTC. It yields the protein CASTPRGLSYNEQFF.

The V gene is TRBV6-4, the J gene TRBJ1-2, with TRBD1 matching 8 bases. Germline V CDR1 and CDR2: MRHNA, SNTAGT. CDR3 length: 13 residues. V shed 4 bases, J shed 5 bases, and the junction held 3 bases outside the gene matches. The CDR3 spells CASSADRGYGYTF. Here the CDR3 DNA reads TGTGCCAGCAGTGCCGACAGGGGTTATGGCTACACCTTC.